This TCR beta chain appears in the sequencing data of a study of blood T cell repertoires in COVID-19. Study background: The United States, Italy and Spain provided the acute and convalescent COVID-19 samples. The cDNA or gDNA used as material had been derived from T cells, B-cell-depleted T cells, or PBMCs.

Per the authors' pipeline: Amplifying reference gene primers gave estimates of nucleated cell counts. Produced via immunoSEQ multiplex PCR; TCRdb's table is partial and in-frame only. The DNA gave D and trimming, while V, J and clone size come from that table. The table has about 160,000 clones, more than 75% seen once; the top ten hold roughly 2%. Germline V CDR1 and CDR2: KGHSH, LQKENI. This CDR3 is 13 amino acids long. V gave up 4 bases and J gave up 2 bases, with 6 bases separating them. The TCR sequence derives from a man between 18 and 35 years old with acute or convalescent COVID-19. Material for sequencing was peripheral blood. This chain uses TRBV18 with TRBJ1-5; D is perhaps TRBD1 (5 bases). The CDR3 loop reads CASSLTGNQPQHF. The CDR3 DNA reads as TGTGCCAGCTCACTGACAGGCAATCAGCCCCAGCATTTT. Complete variable domain (other parts from reference TRBV18 and TRBJ1-5): NAGVMQNPRHLVRRRGQEARLRCSPMKGHSHVYWYRQLPEEGLKFMVYLQKENIIDESGMPKERFSAEFPKEGPSILRIQQVVRGDSAAYFCASSLTGNQPQHFGDGTRLSIL.